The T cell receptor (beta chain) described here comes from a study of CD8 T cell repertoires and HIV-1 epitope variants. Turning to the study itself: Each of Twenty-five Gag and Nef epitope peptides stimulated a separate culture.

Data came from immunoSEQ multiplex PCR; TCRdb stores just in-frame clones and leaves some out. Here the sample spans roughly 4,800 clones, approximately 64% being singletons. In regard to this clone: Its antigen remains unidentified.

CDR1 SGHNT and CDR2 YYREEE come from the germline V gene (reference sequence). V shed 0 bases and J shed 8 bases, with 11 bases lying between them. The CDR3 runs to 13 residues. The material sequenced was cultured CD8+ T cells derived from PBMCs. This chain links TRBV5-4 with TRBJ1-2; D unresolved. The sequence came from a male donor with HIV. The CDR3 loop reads CASSLDGAGGYTF. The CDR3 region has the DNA TGTGCCAGCAGCTTGGACGGTGCGGGAGGCTACACCTTC. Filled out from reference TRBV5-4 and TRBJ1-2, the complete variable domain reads ETGVTQSPTHLIKTRGQQVTLRCSSQSGHNTVSWYQQALGQGPQFIFQYYREEENGRGNFPPRFSGLQFPNYSSELNVNALELDDSALYLCASSLDGAGGYTFGSGTRLTVV.